A selection of T cell receptor beta chains follows, all from one sample in a study of OX40 agonist ivuxolimab in advanced cancers. Only in-frame clones appear in the TCRdb table, and some are missing; sequencing was by immunoSEQ multiplex PCR. The repertoire consists of roughly 60,000 clones, with around 90% occurring once and the leading ten covering roughly 25%. Sequencing was performed on CD4+ or CD8+ T cells sorted from blood, taken in a trial of the OX40 agonist ivuxolimab. The source is an adult with an advanced solid tumor such as melanoma, head and neck, liver or kidney cancer. CDR3s include the opening cysteine and the closing phenylalanine or tryptophan. A D gene is named only where the DNA matches it firmly. Expanded clones get a size class; other rows say once, few or many, or leave the size out.

j_call | clone_size | v_call | d_call | cdr3_aa | cdr3_nt
TRBJ2-5 | . | TRBV5-1 | . | CASSLAFGAALQETQYF | TGCGCCAGCAGCTTGGCATTCGGGGCAGCCCTCCAAGAGACCCAGTACTTC
TRBJ1-2 | . | TRBV10-3 | . | CAISESIYDGVYGYTF | TGTGCCATCAGTGAGTCGATCTACGACGGGGTCTATGGCTACACCTTC
TRBJ2-7 | few | TRBV6-1 | . | CASSERSHEQYF | TGTGCCAGCAGTGAACGGAGCCACGAGCAGTACTTC
TRBJ2-2 | . | TRBV27 | . | CASSFPGAGTGELFF | TGTGCCAGCAGTTTTCCGGGAGCGGGCACCGGGGAGCTGTTTTTT
TRBJ2-1 | . | TRBV11-2 | TRBD2 | CASSLAAGGAAEQFF | TGTGCCAGCAGCTTAGCGGCGGGAGGAGCGGCTGAGCAGTTCTTC
TRBJ2-7 | . | TRBV19 | TRBD2 | CASRPGTSLLEYEQYF | TGTGCCAGCCGTCCCGGGACTAGCCTATTGGAGTACGAGCAGTACTTC
TRBJ2-3 | . | TRBV10-3 | . | CAISESTDTQYF | TGTGCCATCAGTGAGTCGACAGATACGCAGTATTTT
TRBJ2-3 | . | TRBV6-4 | . | CASSGSTGPTDTQYF | TGTGCCAGCAGTGGTTCGACAGGCCCCACAGATACGCAGTATTTT
TRBJ2-3 | . | TRBV7-9 | TRBD1 | CASSPPGTGSTDTQYF | TGTGCCAGCAGCCCACCCGGGACAGGGAGCACAGATACGCAGTATTTT
TRBJ2-7 | . | TRBV7-8 | . | CASSLGGGEQYF | TGTGCCAGCAGCTTAGGGGGTGGAGAGCAGTACTTC
TRBJ2-7 | . | TRBV28 | . | CASSLGTVSYEQYF | TGTGCCAGCAGTCTCGGGACCGTCTCCTACGAGCAGTACTTC
TRBJ2-7 | . | TRBV7-6 | TRBD2 | CASSLVGGEAYEQYF | TGTGCCAGCAGCTTAGTGGGAGGGGAGGCCTACGAGCAGTACTTC
TRBJ2-7 | . | TRBV11-2 | TRBD1 | CASSNRDRGYEQYF | TGTGCCAGCAGCAACCGGGACAGGGGATACGAGCAGTACTTC
TRBJ2-1 | . | TRBV5-8 | TRBD2 | CASSVGTSGGEGQFF | TGTGCCAGCAGCGTTGGGACTAGCGGGGGAGAAGGGCAGTTCTTC
TRBJ1-1 | . | TRBV6-5 | . | CASSLSEAFF | TGTGCCAGCAGTCTCTCTGAAGCTTTCTTT
TRBJ2-1 | . | TRBV6-5 | . | CATYHPSWDEQFF | TGTGCCACCTACCATCCCAGCTGGGATGAGCAGTTCTTC
TRBJ2-3 | . | TRBV27 | . | CASSLVGSRMPDTQYF | TGTGCCAGCAGTTTGGTGGGGTCTAGAATGCCAGATACGCAGTATTTT
TRBJ2-3 | . | TRBV28 | TRBD2 | CASRASGSSTDTQYF | TGTGCCAGCAGAGCTAGCGGGAGCAGCACAGATACGCAGTATTTT
TRBJ2-5 | . | TRBV6-5 | . | CASSYGQGVETQYF | TGTGCCAGCAGTTACGGGCAGGGAGTAGAGACCCAGTACTTC
TRBJ1-1 | . | TRBV19 | . | CASRTGLNTEAFF | TGTGCCAGTAGGACAGGCTTGAACACTGAAGCTTTCTTT
TRBJ2-3 | once | TRBV7-9 | . | CASSQLRRGVTDTQYF | TGTGCCAGCAGTCAACTCCGCAGGGGAGTCACAGATACGCAGTATTTT
TRBJ1-3 | . | TRBV28 | . | CASSLIGNTIYF | TGTGCCAGCAGTTTAATTGGAAACACCATATATTTT
TRBJ2-7 | . | TRBV7-9 | . | CASSLPAYEQYF | TGTGCCAGCAGCTTACCGGCCTACGAGCAGTACTTC
TRBJ1-2 | . | TRBV10-3 | TRBD1 | CAISDRDRGDYGYTF | TGTGCCATCAGTGATAGGGACAGGGGAGACTATGGCTACACCTTC
TRBJ2-3 | . | TRBV7-9 | . | CASSLATLAWGTDTQYF | TGTGCCAGCAGCTTAGCGACTCTAGCGTGGGGCACAGATACGCAGTATTTT
TRBJ2-2 | . | TRBV10-1 | . | CASSETATGELFF | TGCGCCAGCAGTGAGACGGCTACCGGGGAGCTGTTTTTT
TRBJ2-7 | . | TRBV7-9 | . | CASSLGQDPRYEQYF | TGTGCCAGCAGCTTAGGTCAAGACCCACGCTACGAGCAGTACTTC
TRBJ2-2 | once | TRBV18 | TRBD2 | CASSTRLAGYRDTGELFF | TGTGCCAGCTCAACGAGACTAGCGGGATACCGGGACACCGGGGAGCTGTTTTTT
TRBJ2-7 | . | TRBV10-3 | TRBD1 | CAISEYVGQDSYEQYF | TGTGCCATCAGTGAGTACGTGGGACAGGACTCCTACGAGCAGTACTTC
TRBJ2-2 | . | TRBV28 | . | CASSFDGATGELFF | TGTGCCAGCAGTTTTGACGGGGCCACCGGGGAGCTGTTTTTT
TRBJ1-5 | once | TRBV5-6 | . | CASSLDPNQPQHF | TGTGCCAGCAGCTTGGATCCCAATCAGCCCCAGCATTTT
TRBJ1-1 | . | TRBV7-9 | TRBD1 | CASSSTDRGVLEAFF | TGTGCCAGCAGCTCAACGGACAGGGGGGTGCTTGAAGCTTTCTTT
TRBJ2-1 | . | TRBV6-1 | TRBD1 | CASSPDRGRYNEQFF | TGTGCCAGCAGTCCGGACAGGGGGCGATACAATGAGCAGTTCTTC
TRBJ1-1 | once | TRBV25-1 | TRBD1 | CASSTRTGWETEAFF | TGTGCCAGCAGTACCCGGACAGGTTGGGAAACTGAAGCTTTCTTT
TRBJ2-2 | . | TRBV6-5 | TRBD2 | CASIGTSGNWELFF | TGTGCCAGCATAGGGACTAGCGGGAACTGGGAGCTGTTTTTT
TRBJ2-7 | once | TRBV27 | TRBD1 | CASSFTGVTYEQYF | TGTGCCAGCAGTTTCACAGGGGTTACCTACGAGCAGTACTTC
TRBJ2-3 | . | TRBV10-3 | . | CAVDSGTTDTQYF | TGTGCCGTCGATTCGGGGACCACAGATACGCAGTATTTT
TRBJ2-1 | . | TRBV13 | . | CASSQVPGSGVVNEQFF | TGTGCCAGCAGCCAGGTACCGGGTTCGGGGGTGGTCAATGAGCAGTTCTTC
TRBJ2-1 | . | TRBV7-9 | . | CAMTRSSYNEQFF | TGTGCCATGACGAGGAGCTCCTACAATGAGCAGTTCTTC
TRBJ2-7 | once | TRBV4-1 | . | CASSPTQPSYEQYF | TGCGCCAGCAGCCCCACCCAGCCTTCCTACGAGCAGTACTTC
TRBJ2-2 | . | TRBV12-5 | TRBD1 | CASGFLDRGSTGELFF | TGTGCTAGTGGTTTTCTGGACAGGGGAAGTACCGGGGAGCTGTTTTTT
TRBJ2-7 | . | TRBV28 | . | CASSLVLWEQYF | TGTGCCAGCAGTTTGGTCCTGTGGGAGCAGTACTTC